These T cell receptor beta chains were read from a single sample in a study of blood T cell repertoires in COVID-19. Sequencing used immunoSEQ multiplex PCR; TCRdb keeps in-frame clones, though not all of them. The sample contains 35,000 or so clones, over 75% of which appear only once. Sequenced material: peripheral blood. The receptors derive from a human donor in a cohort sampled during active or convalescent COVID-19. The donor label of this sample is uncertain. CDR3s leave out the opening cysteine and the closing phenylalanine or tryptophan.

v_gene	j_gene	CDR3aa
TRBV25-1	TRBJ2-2	ASKEESSGTGELF
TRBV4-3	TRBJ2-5	ASSPGFGLAGSKRAETQY
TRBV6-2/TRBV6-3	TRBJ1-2	ASSSMDRLSIGHT
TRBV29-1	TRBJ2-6	SVMRLGANVLT
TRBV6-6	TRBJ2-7	ASSIGTSGSAEQY
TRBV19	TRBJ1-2	ASSTQGYYGYT
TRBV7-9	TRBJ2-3	ASSLGQGADTQY
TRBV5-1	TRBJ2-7	ASSFAREPYEQY
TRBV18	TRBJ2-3	ASSPGTGGGTDTQY
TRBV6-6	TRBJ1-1	ASSSRTGGGAF
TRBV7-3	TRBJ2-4	ASSLTQRSIQY
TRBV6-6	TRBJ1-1	ASSPDRGRNAEAF
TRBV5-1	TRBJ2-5	ASSLGGTMRETQY
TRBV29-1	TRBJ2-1	SVVKTSGRSYNEQF
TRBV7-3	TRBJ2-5	ASSLTRGGGETQY
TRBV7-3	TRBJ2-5	ASSLGTGAETQY
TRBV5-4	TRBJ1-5	ASSLGGTGNQPQH
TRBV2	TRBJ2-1	ASSEESSGSGF
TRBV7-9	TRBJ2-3	ASSVTSGANTDTQY
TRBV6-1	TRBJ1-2	ASSEGALWGYT
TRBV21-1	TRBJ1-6	ASSYPPAGKGTSPLH
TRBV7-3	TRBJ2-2	ASSLRLAGSTGELF
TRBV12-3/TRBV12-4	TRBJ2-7	ASSAGPYEQY
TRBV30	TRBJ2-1	AWTSGYNEQF
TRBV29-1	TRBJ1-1	SAGQVRTEAF
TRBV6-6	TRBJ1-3	ASSLQGALSGNTIY
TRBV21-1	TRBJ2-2	ASSGIDTGLTGELF
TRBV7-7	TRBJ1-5	ASSLVKGDGCLNQPQH
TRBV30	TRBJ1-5	AWSATGGGQPQH
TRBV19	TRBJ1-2	ASSNRGLGYGYT
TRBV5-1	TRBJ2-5	ASSLSVAGKQETQY
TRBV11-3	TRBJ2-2	ASSLGGGTRSVTGELF
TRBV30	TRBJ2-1	AWSVRAGVYNEQF
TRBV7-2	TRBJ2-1	ASSPTSSASGEQF
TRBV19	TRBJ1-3	ASSNPSGQDSGNTIY
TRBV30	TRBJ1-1	AWSVRVGASF
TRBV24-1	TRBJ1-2	ATSDPDRGYGYT
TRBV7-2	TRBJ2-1	ASRLTSGNNEQF
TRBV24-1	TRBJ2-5	ATSDLATGGETQY
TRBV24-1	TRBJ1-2	ATSDLGQDNGYT
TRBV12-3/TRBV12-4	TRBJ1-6	ASRGTGNSPLH
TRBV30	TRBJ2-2	AWSGGGPVTGELF
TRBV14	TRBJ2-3	ASSHTDTQY
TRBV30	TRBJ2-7	AWSVQGEQY
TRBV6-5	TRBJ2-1	ASSDLAGGLEQF
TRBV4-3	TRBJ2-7	ASSHTGQGIREQY
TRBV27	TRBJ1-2	ASSRGGFGYGYT
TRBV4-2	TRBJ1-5	ASSQPDRELNQPQH
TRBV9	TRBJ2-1	ASSGGAGGYNEQF
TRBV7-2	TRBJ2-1	ASSFAPGNEQF
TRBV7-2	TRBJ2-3	ASSPYFAGSTDTQY
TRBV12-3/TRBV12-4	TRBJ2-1	ASSFVGYNEQF